A single sample is the source of the 3 T cell receptor beta chains below, sequenced in a study of T-cell memory formation after mild COVID-19. TCRdb ran MiXCR on the 5' RACE reads and lists one entry per CDR3 protein. The table shows some 290,000 distinct CDR3 sequences, with roughly 15% occurring only once. The specimen sequenced was PBMCs or a T cell subset sorted from them (not recorded which). The receptor set was obtained from a young man who had mild COVID-19 (a few samples of this study predate the infection). Cell type and time point are not known.

The genes are TRBV7-9 and TRBJ2-7; D is ambiguous. The CDR3 runs to 15 residues. Trimming left V 7 bases short and J 2 bases short, with 18 bases between. Looked up from germline, CDR1 is SEHNR and CDR2 is FQNEAQ (reference sequence). This chain's CDR3 is CASTSTDRLPYEQYF. Here the CDR3 DNA reads TGTGCCAGCACTAGTACGGACCGTCTCCCCTACGAGCAGTACTTC. The full variable domain, completed using reference TRBV7-9 and TRBJ2-7, is DTGVSQNPRHKITKRGQNVTFRCDPISEHNRLYWYRQTLGQGPEFLTYFQNEAQLEKSRLLSDRFSAERPKGSFSTLEIQRTEQGDSAMYLCASTSTDRLPYEQYFGPGTRLTVT.

The chain links TRBV18 to TRBJ2-5; 8 bases agree with TRBD1. Germline loops: CDR1 KGHSH, CDR2 LQKENI. The CDR3 runs to 14 residues. V lost 3 bases to trimming and J lost 4 bases; unmatched junction nucleotides: 4. CDR3 amino acids: CASSPTGARETQYF. CDR3 coding DNA: TGTGCCAGCTCACCGACAGGGGCAAGAGAGACCCAGTACTTC.

This clonotype showed up many times. Here the CDR3 DNA reads TGCAGTGCTAAGGGGGGTCCCAATGAAAAACTGTTTTTT. It codes for CSAKGGPNEKLFF. The chain couples TRBV20-1 to TRBJ1-4; TRBD1 might be the D (6 bases). V lost 4 bases to trimming and J lost 5 bases, with 11 bases between them. Germline V gene data show CDR1 as DFQATT and CDR2 as SNEGSKA (reference sequence). The CDR3 is made up of 13 amino acids.